This T cell receptor beta chain emerged from a study of cytomegalovirus exposure and HLA in healthy donors (TCRdb year 2017). With regard to the full study: An earlier analysis of several hundred of the donors reported about 290 Gb of sequence data and some 120 million unique TCR beta sequences from 150 million to 200 million T cells. Four to six DR-DQ haplotypes were handled as single units for association and clustering, since linkage in the cohort was strong. In a later analysis, previously published TCR beta repertoires from 666 donors were re-analyzed and high-resolution HLA genotyping was added so that TCR occurrence patterns could be studied. A later genetic analysis took genome-wide SNP genotypes for about 55% of the 666 donors and used that subset as a discovery cohort. All discovery cohort repertoires had been generated on a single sequencing platform. An early release covering 550 to 700 HLA-typed donors comprised about 320 gigabases of sequencing data and approximately 85 million unique TCR sequences. Of the roughly 400 genotyped donors, about 80% fell in the genetic ancestry cluster associated with self-reported Caucasian donors. Using immunosequencing, the study profiled T cell repertoires from 666 subjects and related those repertoires to cytomegalovirus serostatus. Class I and class II HLA loci were covered by the typing at four-digit resolution. Typing coverage differed by locus: A, B, C, DRB1 and DQB1 were typed in roughly 620-640 donors, DQA1 in 522, DPA1 in some 610, and DPB1 in 450 to 490. The study aimed to test whether cataloging public T cell receptors could reveal signatures of past pathogen exposure. Donor age, sex, ethnicity and CMV serostatus were collected together with the repertoire data. On average, 235,054 unique TCR beta nucleotide sequences were sequenced per donor among a few hundred genotyped donors of the cohort, with roughly 18% of those sequences being non-productive. The study combined high-throughput TCR immunosequencing, statistical association of individual TCRs with disease status, and machine learning to predict cytomegalovirus infection status. A separate validation cohort of approximately 130 different subjects was used in addition to the approximately 700-subject first cohort. Rather than drawing on any new phenotypic data, the later analysis identified candidate immune exposures from TCR beta sequences and the way those sequences occurred across donors. An earlier analysis of some 600 of the donors applied high-throughput TCR beta sequencing to assess whether each TCR beta V gene segment acted as functional or pseudogenic.

The library was produced with the immunoSEQ multiplex PCR assay. A mixture of 60 forward primers for TCR Vbeta segments and 13 reverse primers for TCR Jbeta segments was used in the multiplex PCR. Amplification of the CDR3 region of rearranged TCR beta genes was performed with a multiplex PCR assay on genomic DNA. Amplified TCR beta libraries were sequenced as 87-base-pair reads on the Illumina HiSeq System. Concerning the study's data processing: Across the 670 or so repertoires, a later analysis counted 60 million to 90 million unique TCR beta chains, approximately 12 million of which were shared by at least two donors. A nearest-neighbor algorithm error-corrected the raw reads and collapsed the reads into unique sequences, merging closely related sequences to remove PCR and sequencing errors. Alignment of CDR3 sequences to IMGT reference sequences was used to assign V, D and J gene segments. For a sequence to be retained, at least a six-nucleotide match to both a V gene segment and a J gene segment was required. A rearrangement was called productive if the CDR3 had no stop codons and remained in frame with V and J, and every other rearrangement was called non-productive. Following IMGT convention, CDR3 was defined as the stretch from the second conserved V-encoded cysteine up to the conserved J-encoded phenylalanine. In an earlier analysis of just under 600 of the donors, sequences lacking an unambiguous match to a single V gene segment were excluded. In an earlier analysis of several hundred of the donors, V segments were called functional above 56.7% productive rearrangements and were called segregating when the between-donor standard deviation exceeded 5%. To diagnose cytomegalovirus status from the catalog of TCR beta chain sequences, a statistical classification framework was built. In a later analysis, TCR nucleotide sequences were compared against IMGT/GENE-DB human TR gene sequences so that V and J genes could be assigned. A later analysis assigned CDR3 sequences and most-parsimonious VDJ recombination scenarios with the TCRdist pipeline. In a later analysis, each TCR beta chain was defined by its CDR3 amino acid sequence together with its V-gene family, and reads without a unique V-gene family were excluded. A later analysis removed 550 to 700 highly shared, low-generation-probability nucleotide sequences to deal with suspected cross-contamination and a sequencing artifact. For each public chain, a later analysis derived a clonal expansion index from normalized ranks of inferred template counts within each repertoire. In a later analysis, generation probabilities were computed with a VDJ recombination model fitted to out-of-frame rearrangements, and the resulting probabilities were checked against IGoR. In a later analysis, TCR-TCR, TCR-HLA and TCR-CMV co-occurrence was scored with hypergeometric tests, and a repertoire-size bias correction was applied to TCR pairs. In a later analysis, false discovery rates were estimated by permuting HLA or CMV assignments 20 times. In a later analysis, co-occurring TCRs were grouped using DBSCAN, with TCRdist sequence similarity added in when clustering inside HLA-allele-positive subsets. Co-occurrence clustering excluded repertoires with fewer than 30,000 or more than 120,000 public chains, plus five with anomalous nucleotide sharing. TCRdb provides this immuneACCESS table in a form limited to in-frame rearrangements. Some clones are lacking; in checked studies, under half of them reflect an unresolved V gene, and why the rest are absent is not known. V and J calls and clone size are given by that table; D and trimming were obtained from the DNA. In all, the sample holds fewer than 90,000 clones, and 77% of those were seen once. The leading ten clones occupy roughly 3.7% of the sample.

CDR1 and CDR2 (MNHNS, SASEGT) derive from the germline V gene. The V end loses 4 bases and the J end loses 0 bases, and a stretch of 12 bases separates them. Reading from cysteine to phenylalanine, the CDR3 counts 15 amino acids. The retained sequence is limited to the CDR3, 45 bases, with the frame set at the first base. Here is what the overall study found, with its caveats: A later analysis associated 15,000 to 20,000 TCR beta sequences with specific HLA alleles at a false discovery rate of 0.05. The authors suggested that the approach could potentially be extended to other disease states and immunological phenotypes. Some IMGT-functional V segments, including TRBV6-2 and TRBV6-3, could not be told apart with the 87-base-pair reads, so those segments were excluded. Compared with equally common non-associated chains, HLA-associated TCR beta chains in a later analysis were more clonally expanded and had lower generation probabilities. An association between a missense DCLRE1C variant and V-gene and J-gene trimming of TCR beta chains was found in a later genetic analysis and replicated in an independent cohort. Most TCR sequences were observed very rarely across donors, whereas some public TCRs were present in many individuals. In a later analysis, most CMV-associated TCR beta chains were found to appear HLA-restricted, with HLA associations seemingly driven largely by CMV exposure. A few of the identified cytomegalovirus-associated TCR beta chains were confirmed in vitro to be specific for cytomegalovirus antigens. In a later analysis, TCR association rates were found to vary across HLA loci, with the most associated TCRs seen for DRB1 alleles and the fewest for HLA-C alleles. A further reported finding was that TCR beta sequences accurately predicted the HLA-A and HLA-B alleles for most subjects in the first cohort. Assigning TCR associations to individual alleles was difficult when HLA alleles, especially DR and DQ, strongly co-occurred. Several of the top co-occurrence clusters appeared to be linked to parvovirus B19, influenza, CMV and Epstein-Barr virus, according to a later analysis. In a later genetic analysis, fewer N-insertions in productive TCRs were reported among donors in an Asian-associated ancestry cluster than the approximately 630-donor mean. Roughly 15 rarely observed V segments, including chromosome 9 orphons, were excluded from the earlier analysis of a few hundred of the donors because counts were too low. In an earlier analysis of under 600 of the donors, most TCR beta V segments were observed in productive rearrangements about 87% or about 30% of the time, broadly matching IMGT annotations. The study listed 164 TCR beta chains as associated with cytomegalovirus. For the cohort, immune exposure information was limited to CMV serostatus. A cluster of highly shared sequence variants was judged likely to represent a technical artifact of the sequencing pipeline. HLA typing was unavailable for some donors at each locus, so association tests used only the typed subset. Sequencing depth was assumed to be roughly uniform across donors in the presence/absence analyses, though that assumption may not hold. Cytomegalovirus status was reported to be diagnosed by the classifier with high specificity and sensitivity in both the original and validation cohorts. Only TCR beta chains were sequenced in this cohort, and the absence of alpha or paired-chain data limited detectable features. Correlated functional status among segregating V segments might be attributable to linkage disequilibrium, but an unknown experimental factor could not be ruled out.

The cohort was made up of under 800 healthy bone marrow donors. At the time of sampling, every cohort member was nominally healthy, though immune exposures that went unrecorded were likely present. The donor tested CMV seronegative, placing the donor among the roughly 400 seronegative members of the cohort. A peripheral blood sample was collected from each donor, and TCR beta sequencing was performed on peripheral blood mononuclear cells. The Qiagen DNeasy Blood Extraction Kit was used to extract genomic DNA from the blood cell samples. Details on this clone: Its antigen specificity is not known. It has no much larger one-base neighbor in the sample; base qualities were not kept.

This chain joins TRBV6-1 to TRBJ1-2; a weak D assignment points to TRBD1 (6 bases agree). This clonotype was sampled from a man under 40 in good health and CMV-seronegative. The source material was PBMCs. This receptor has the CDR3 CASSAYRVPNYGYTF. In nucleotides, the sequence is TGTGCCAGCAGTGCCTACAGGGTCCCTAACTATGGCTACACCTTC.